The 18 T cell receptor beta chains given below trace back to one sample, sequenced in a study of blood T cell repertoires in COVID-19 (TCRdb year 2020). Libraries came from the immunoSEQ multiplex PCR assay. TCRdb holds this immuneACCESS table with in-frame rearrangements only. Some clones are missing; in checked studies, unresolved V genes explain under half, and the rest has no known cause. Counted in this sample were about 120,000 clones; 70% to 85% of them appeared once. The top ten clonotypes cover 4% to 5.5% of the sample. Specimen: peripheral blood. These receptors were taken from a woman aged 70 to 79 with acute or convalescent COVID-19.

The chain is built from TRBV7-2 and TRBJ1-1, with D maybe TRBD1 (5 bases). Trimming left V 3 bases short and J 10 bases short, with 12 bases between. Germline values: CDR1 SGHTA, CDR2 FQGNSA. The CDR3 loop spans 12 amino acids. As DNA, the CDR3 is TGTGCCAGCAGCTTGGGGCGGCACGGAGCTTTCTTT. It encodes CASSLGRHGAFF.

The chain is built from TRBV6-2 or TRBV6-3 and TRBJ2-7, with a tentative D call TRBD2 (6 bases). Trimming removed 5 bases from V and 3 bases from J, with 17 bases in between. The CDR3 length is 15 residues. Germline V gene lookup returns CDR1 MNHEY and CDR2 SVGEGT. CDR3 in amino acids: CASSQDSGASYEQYF. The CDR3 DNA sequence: TGTGCCAGCAGTCAAGATAGCGGAGCAAGCTACGAGCAGTACTTC.

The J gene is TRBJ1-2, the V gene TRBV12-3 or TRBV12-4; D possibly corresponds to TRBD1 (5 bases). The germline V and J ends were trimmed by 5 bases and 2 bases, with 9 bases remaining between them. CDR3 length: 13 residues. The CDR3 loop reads CASSPRENYGYTF. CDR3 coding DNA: TGTGCCAGCAGTCCCAGGGAAAACTATGGCTACACCTTC.

DNA of the CDR3: TGTGCCAGCAGCCAAGTCCTCTTTGGCACAGATACGCAGTATTTT. Protein product: CASSQVLFGTDTQYF. The rearrangement uses TRBV3-1 (or the pseudogene TRBV3-2) and TRBJ2-3; no firm D call. The CDR3 length is 15 residues. Trimming left V 1 base short and J 1 base short, with 9 bases between. The germline gives CDR1 LGHDT, CDR2 YNNKEL (reference sequence).

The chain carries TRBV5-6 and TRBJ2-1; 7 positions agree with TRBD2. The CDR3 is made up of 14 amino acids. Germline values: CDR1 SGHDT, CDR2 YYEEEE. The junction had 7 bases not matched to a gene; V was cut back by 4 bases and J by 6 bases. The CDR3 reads CASSKRGGGNEQFF. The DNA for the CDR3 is TGTGCCAGCAGCAAGAGGGGCGGGGGCAATGAGCAGTTCTTC.

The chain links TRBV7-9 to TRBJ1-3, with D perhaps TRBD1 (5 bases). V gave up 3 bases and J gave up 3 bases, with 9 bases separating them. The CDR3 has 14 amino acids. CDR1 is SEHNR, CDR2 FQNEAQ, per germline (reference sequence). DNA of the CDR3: TGTGCCAGCAGCTTTTGGCAGGGTGGAAACACCATATATTTT. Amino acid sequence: CASSFWQGGNTIYF.

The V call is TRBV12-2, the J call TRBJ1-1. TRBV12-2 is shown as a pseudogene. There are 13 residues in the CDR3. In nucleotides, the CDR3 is TGTGCAAGTCGCTCGGAAAGGGAGACTGAAGCTTTCTTT. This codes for CASRSERETEAFF.

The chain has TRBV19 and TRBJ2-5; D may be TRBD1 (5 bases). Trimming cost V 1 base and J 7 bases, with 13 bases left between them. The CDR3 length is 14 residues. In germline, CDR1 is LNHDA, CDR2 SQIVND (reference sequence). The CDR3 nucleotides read TGTGCCAGTAGTATAGCGACAGTCCCAGGGACCCAGTACTTC. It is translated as CASSIATVPGTQYF. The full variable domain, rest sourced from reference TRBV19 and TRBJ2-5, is DGGITQSPKYLFRKEGQNVTLSCEQNLNHDAMYWYRQDPGQGLRLIYYSQIVNDFQKGDIAEGYSVSREKKESFPLTVTSAQKNPTAFYLCASSIATVPGTQYFGPGTRLLVL.

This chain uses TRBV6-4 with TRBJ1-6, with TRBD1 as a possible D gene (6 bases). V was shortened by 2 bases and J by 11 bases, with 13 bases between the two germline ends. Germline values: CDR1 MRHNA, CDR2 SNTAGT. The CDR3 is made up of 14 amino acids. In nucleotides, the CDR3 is TGTGCCAGCAGTGACAGGCAGGGGATGGCACCCCTCCACTTT. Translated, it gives CASSDRQGMAPLHF.

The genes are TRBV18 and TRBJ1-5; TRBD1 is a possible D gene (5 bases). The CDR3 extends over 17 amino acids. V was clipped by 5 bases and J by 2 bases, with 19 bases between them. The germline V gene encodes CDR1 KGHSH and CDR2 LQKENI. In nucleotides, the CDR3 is TGTGCCAGCTCATTTCCCCCTAGGCCGGGGGGCAATCAGCCCCAGCATTTT. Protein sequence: CASSFPPRPGGNQPQHF.

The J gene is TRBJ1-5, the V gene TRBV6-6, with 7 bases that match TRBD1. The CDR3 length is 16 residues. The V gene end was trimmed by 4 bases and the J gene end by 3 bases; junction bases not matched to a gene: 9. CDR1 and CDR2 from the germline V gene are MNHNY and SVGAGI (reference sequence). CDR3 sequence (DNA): TGTGCCAGCAGTTTAGGCTTGACAGGGCTCAATCAGCCCCAGCATTTT. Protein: CASSLGLTGLNQPQHF.

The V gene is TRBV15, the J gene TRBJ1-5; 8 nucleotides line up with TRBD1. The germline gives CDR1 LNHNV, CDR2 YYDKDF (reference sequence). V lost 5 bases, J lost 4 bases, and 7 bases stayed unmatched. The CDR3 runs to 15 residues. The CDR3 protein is CATSRLRQGNQPQHF. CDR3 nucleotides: TGTGCCACCAGCCGCCTGAGACAGGGGAATCAGCCCCAGCATTTT. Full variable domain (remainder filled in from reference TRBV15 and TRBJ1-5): DAMVIQNPRYQVTQFGKPVTLSCSQTLNHNVMYWYQQKSSQAPKLLFHYYDKDFNNEADTPDNFQSRRPNTSFCFLDIRSPGLGDTAMYLCATSRLRQGNQPQHFGDGTRLSIL.

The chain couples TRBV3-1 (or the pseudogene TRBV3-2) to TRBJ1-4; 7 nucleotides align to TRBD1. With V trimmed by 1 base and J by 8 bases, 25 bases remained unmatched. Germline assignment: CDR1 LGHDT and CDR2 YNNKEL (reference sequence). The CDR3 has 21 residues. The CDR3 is CASSQVLSRGRKRGRGEKLFF. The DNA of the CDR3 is TGTGCCAGCAGCCAAGTTTTATCGAGGGGGCGGAAACGGGGACGGGGAGAAAAACTGTTTTTT.

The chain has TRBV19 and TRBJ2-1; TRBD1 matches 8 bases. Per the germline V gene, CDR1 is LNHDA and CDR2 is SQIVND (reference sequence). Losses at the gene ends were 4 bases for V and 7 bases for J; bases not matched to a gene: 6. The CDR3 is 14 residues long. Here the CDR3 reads CASSTSGGWNEQFF. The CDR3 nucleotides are TGTGCCAGTAGTACCTCAGGGGGCTGGAATGAGCAGTTCTTC. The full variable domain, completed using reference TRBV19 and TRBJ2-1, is DGGITQSPKYLFRKEGQNVTLSCEQNLNHDAMYWYRQDPGQGLRLIYYSQIVNDFQKGDIAEGYSVSREKKESFPLTVTSAQKNPTAFYLCASSTSGGWNEQFFGPGTRLTVL.

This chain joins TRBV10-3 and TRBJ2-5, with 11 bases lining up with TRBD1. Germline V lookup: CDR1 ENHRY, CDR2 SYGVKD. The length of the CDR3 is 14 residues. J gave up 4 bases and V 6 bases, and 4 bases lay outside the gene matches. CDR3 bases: TGTGCCATCAGCGGACAGGGGGCAGGAGAGACCCAGTACTTC. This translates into CAISGQGAGETQYF.

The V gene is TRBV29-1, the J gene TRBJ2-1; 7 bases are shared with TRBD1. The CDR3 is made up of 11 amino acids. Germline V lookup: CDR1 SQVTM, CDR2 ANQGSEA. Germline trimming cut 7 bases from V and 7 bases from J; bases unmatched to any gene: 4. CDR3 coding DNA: TGCAGCGGGACAGGTGAGAATGAGCAGTTCTTC. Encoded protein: CSGTGENEQFF.

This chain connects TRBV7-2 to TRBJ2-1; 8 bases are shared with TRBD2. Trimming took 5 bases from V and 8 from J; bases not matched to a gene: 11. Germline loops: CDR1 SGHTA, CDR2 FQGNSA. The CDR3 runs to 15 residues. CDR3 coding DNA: TGTGCCAGCAGCCTTACCCGGGGGGGCACCTATGAGCAGTTCTTC. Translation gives CASSLTRGGTYEQFF.

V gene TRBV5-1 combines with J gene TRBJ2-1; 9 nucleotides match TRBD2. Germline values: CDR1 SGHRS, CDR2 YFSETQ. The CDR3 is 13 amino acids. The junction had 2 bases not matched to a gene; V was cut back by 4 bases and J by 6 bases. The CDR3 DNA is TGCGCCAGCAGCGCGACTAGCGGCAATGAGCAGTTCTTC. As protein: CASSATSGNEQFF. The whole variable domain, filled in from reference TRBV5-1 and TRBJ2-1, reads KAGVTQTPRYLIKTRGQQVTLSCSPISGHRSVSWYQQTPGQGLQFLFEYFSETQRNKGNFPGRFSGRQFSNSRSEMNVSTLELGDSALYLCASSATSGNEQFFGPGTRLTVL.